This is a list of T cell receptor beta chains from one sample in a study of blood T cells in healthy people across ages. One entry per CDR3 protein, called by TCRdb with MiXCR from the 5' RACE reads. The data contain about 1 million distinct CDR3 sequences, approximately 25% of them singletons. The sample was also reused in another study, on T cells of mothers and their children.

The sequencing sample was made of blood. The source of these receptors is a girl aged 2-9 years in good health. The CDR3 runs from the conserved cysteine through the conserved F or W. The D gene is left open where the match is weak. The size field is filled for only some rows; it gives once, few, many or a size class.

J | D | size | V | DNA | CDR3
TRBJ2-2 | TRBD2 | many | TRBV11-2 | TGTGCCAGCAGGCGGACTAGCGGGAACACCGGGGAGCTGTTTTTT | CASRRTSGNTGELFF
TRBJ1-5 | - | few | TRBV11-2 | TGTGCCAGCAGCTTAGGGTTGAGTTCTTGGCAGCCCCAGCATTTT | CASSLGLSSWQPQHF
TRBJ2-7 | - | - | TRBV20-1 | TGCAGTGCTTCTAATTACAGGTACTCCTACGAGCAGTACTTC | CSASNYRYSYEQYF
TRBJ2-3 | - | - | TRBV10-3 | TGTGCCACCTCAGAAGCGGGCGCCACTAGCACAGATACGCAGTATTTT | CATSEAGATSTDTQYF
TRBJ2-7 | - | few | TRBV4-3 | TGCGCCAGCAGCCAAGTACTTCAAAACGCCTACGAGCAGTACTTC | CASSQVLQNAYEQYF
TRBJ1-1 | TRBD1 | few | TRBV15 | TGTGCCACCACCGTGGACAGGGTGGGTGAAGCTTTCTTT | CATTVDRVGEAFF
TRBJ2-1 | TRBD2 | once | TRBV11-2 | TGTGCCAGCAGCTCCTTCGGACTAGCGGGAAAAAAGAATGAGCAGTTCTTC | CASSSFGLAGKKNEQFF
TRBJ2-7 | - | few | TRBV5-1 | TGCGCCAGCAGCTTCGGGGGGCTCCTCGAGCAGTACTTC | CASSFGGLLEQYF
TRBJ1-5 | TRBD1 | - | TRBV5-1 | TGCGCCAGCAGATTCGGGACAGCAAGCAATCAGCCCCAGCATTTT | CASRFGTASNQPQHF
TRBJ2-5 | - | - | TRBV5-6 | TGTGCCAGCAGCTTGGGAACCCTAGCGAAAGAGACCCAGTACTTC | CASSLGTLAKETQYF
TRBJ2-1 | - | - | TRBV7-8 | TGTGCCAGCAGTATATATAGGGAGCAGTTCTTC | CASSIYREQFF
TRBJ2-3 | - | - | TRBV20-1 | TGCAGTGCTAGAGAGGACAGATTCACAGATACGCAGTATTTT | CSAREDRFTDTQYF
TRBJ2-3 | - | - | TRBV5-1 | TGCGCCAGCAGCTTGTTTGGGAGGTTCGGAGATACGCAGTATTTT | CASSLFGRFGDTQYF
TRBJ2-5 | TRBD2 | - | TRBV2 | TGTGCCAGCAGTGTGACTAGCGGGGGGTTCGCCCAGTACTTC | CASSVTSGGFAQYF
TRBJ2-3 | - | - | TRBV29-1 | TGCAGCTCTTTCTTTGTTTCGGAAGATACGCAGTATTTT | CSSFFVSEDTQYF
TRBJ2-1 | TRBD2 | - | TRBV4-2 | TGTGCCGGCAGCCAGGACCCTAGCGGGAGGGGCTGCAATGAGCAGTTCTTC | CAGSQDPSGRGCNEQFF
TRBJ2-3 | - | - | TRBV29-1 | TGCAGCGTATCGGACCTCCACACAGATACGCAGTATTTT | CSVSDLHTDTQYF
TRBJ2-4 | - | few | TRBV6-1 | TGTGCCAGCAGTGCCTCCCCCGACAGCAGGGAGTACTTC | CASSASPDSREYF
TRBJ1-1 | - | - | TRBV3-1 | TGTGCCAGCAGCCAAGTTAGGTCTAACACTGAAGCTTTCTTT | CASSQVRSNTEAFF
TRBJ2-5 | - | many | TRBV5-6 | TGTGCCAGCAGTCCGGGAAGGCAAACGGCCCAGTACTTC | CASSPGRQTAQYF
TRBJ2-7 | TRBD2 | - | TRBV3-1 | TGTGCCAGCAGTCGGACTAGCGGGATCTACTACGAGCAGTACTTC | CASSRTSGIYYEQYF
TRBJ1-2 | - | many | TRBV7-9 | TGTGCCAGCAGCTTAGACGTAGGTGGCTACACCTTC | CASSLDVGGYTF
TRBJ2-1 | - | - | TRBV5-6 | TGTGCCAGCAGCTTCTCTGCGTTTAATGAGCAGTTCTTC | CASSFSAFNEQFF
TRBJ2-7 | TRBD2 | - | TRBV12-3/TRBV12-4 | TGTGCCAGCAGCCCGACTAGCGGGAGGTCGCAGTACTTC | CASSPTSGRSQYF
TRBJ2-2 | - | - | TRBV7-3 | TGTGCCAGCAGTAGGGGGTTATCGGGGGAGCTGTTTTTT | CASSRGLSGELFF
TRBJ2-5 | - | - | TRBV9 | TGTGCCAGCAGCCCCCGACCCTTACTAGCAAACCAAGAGACCCAGTACTTC | CASSPRPLLANQETQYF
TRBJ1-2 | - | - | TRBV7-2 | TGTGCCAGCAGCCCAAGCCCAGGCGGGGGACAAGGCTACACCTTC | CASSPSPGGGQGYTF
TRBJ2-3 | - | few | TRBV6-2/TRBV6-3 | TGTGCCAGCAACACGTACTTTGACCGGGACGCGCAGTATTTT | CASNTYFDRDAQYF
TRBJ2-2 | - | few | TRBV29-1 | TGCAGCGTTGGGTGGGGGAACACCGGGGAGCTGTTTTTT | CSVGWGNTGELFF
TRBJ2-4 | - | few | TRBV3-1 | TGTGCCAGCAGCCAAGGATCGGCCAAAAACATTCAGTACTTC | CASSQGSAKNIQYF
TRBJ2-1 | - | few | TRBV5-1 | TGCGCCAGCAGCTTGGAGGGATCCAGAGACGACAATGAGCAGTTCTTC | CASSLEGSRDDNEQFF
TRBJ1-3 | TRBD1 | few | TRBV5-1 | TGCGCCAGCAGCTTGGAGGGACAGGGAGACACCATATATTTT | CASSLEGQGDTIYF
TRBJ2-5 | TRBD2 | - | TRBV4-2 | TGTGCCAGCAGCCAGGGGACTAAGGACCCATCAAAAGAGACCCAGTACTTC | CASSQGTKDPSKETQYF
TRBJ2-7 | - | few | TRBV20-1 | TGCAGTGCTAGAGCTTGGGCCCCCTCCTACGAGCAGTACTTC | CSARAWAPSYEQYF
TRBJ1-2 | - | - | TRBV28 | TGTGCCAGCAGCACCCTCACCGGGAACTATGGCTACACCTTC | CASSTLTGNYGYTF
TRBJ2-4 | - | few | TRBV4-2 | TGTGCCAGCAGCCAAGTTGTCAGGAGGGGTTCGTCTGCCAAAAACATTCAGTACTTC | CASSQVVRRGSSAKNIQYF
TRBJ2-7 | - | few | TRBV6-1 | TGTGCCAGCAGTCCCAGCAGGGATTCCTACGAGCAGTACTTC | CASSPSRDSYEQYF
TRBJ2-3 | TRBD2 | - | TRBV20-1 | TGCAGTGTGCGGGAGGTCACAGATACGCAGTATTTT | CSVREVTDTQYF
TRBJ2-7 | TRBD2 | few | TRBV6-1 | TGTGCCAGCAGTGTCCTACTAGCGGGAGGTTACGAGCAGTACTTC | CASSVLLAGGYEQYF
TRBJ2-1 | - | - | TRBV27 | TGTGCCAGCAGTTTTATAAACGATGAGCAGTTCTTC | CASSFINDEQFF
TRBJ2-5 | - | once | TRBV6-6 | TGTGCCAGCAGTTATCGGGTCCCTGAGTCCCAGTACTTC | CASSYRVPESQYF
TRBJ2-1 | TRBD1 | - | TRBV5-1 | TGCGCCAGCAGCTTGGTTTTGGACAGGGACGGTGAGCAGTTCTTC | CASSLVLDRDGEQFF
TRBJ1-4 | TRBD1 | - | TRBV24-1 | TGTGCCACCAGGGACAGGGGAGTTGAAAAACTGTTTTTT | CATRDRGVEKLFF
TRBJ2-1 | TRBD1 | - | TRBV6-5 | TGTGCCAGCAGTAGGCCGGGACAGGGGTGGAATGAGCAGTTCTTC | CASSRPGQGWNEQFF
TRBJ2-7 | - | few | TRBV7-2 | TGTGCCAGCAGCTCGTCGTCTGGGTACGAGCAGTACTTC | CASSSSSGYEQYF
TRBJ2-2 | - | - | TRBV27 | TGTGCCAGCAGTTACACAGGGAGCGGGGAGCTGTTTTTT | CASSYTGSGELFF
TRBJ2-3 | - | - | TRBV28 | TGTGCCAGCACAGAGGGCACAGATACGCAGTATTTT | CASTEGTDTQYF
TRBJ2-5 | - | - | TRBV27 | TGTGCCAGCAGTTACGATATAGGCCAACTGGGGGAGACCCAGTACTTC | CASSYDIGQLGETQYF
TRBJ2-1 | TRBD2 | - | TRBV6-1 | TGTGCCAGCAACGGACGGGAGGGCCGCAATGAGCAGTTCTTC | CASNGREGRNEQFF
TRBJ2-7 | - | - | TRBV20-1 | TGCAGTGCCCCGCGAGACCTAGGGCAAACCTACGAGCAGTACTTC | CSAPRDLGQTYEQYF
TRBJ2-7 | TRBD1 | - | TRBV7-9 | TGTGCCAGCAGCTCGGGACAGGGGATCAAGCAGTACTTC | CASSSGQGIKQYF
TRBJ2-3 | - | few | TRBV28 | TGTGCCAGCAGCGCTAGCGTTGCTAGCACAGATACGCAGTATTTT | CASSASVASTDTQYF
TRBJ1-5 | - | few | TRBV13 | TGTGCCAGCATTTCGCCCCAGCATTTT | CASISPQHF
TRBJ2-7 | TRBD1 | - | TRBV5-6 | TGTGCCAGCAGCATGGTGACAGGGGGCGATTCCGAGCAGTACTTC | CASSMVTGGDSEQYF
TRBJ2-5 | - | - | TRBV29-1 | TGCAGCGTTTCACCCGGGATCCAAGAGACCCAGTACTTC | CSVSPGIQETQYF
TRBJ1-4 | - | - | TRBV7-9 | TGTGCCAGCAGCCCCTCTTTGTATGCAGGATCTGAAAAACTGTTTTTT | CASSPSLYAGSEKLFF
TRBJ1-5 | TRBD1 | few | TRBV19 | TGTGCCAGTACCCTACTTGGGGGACAGGGAAACAATCAGCCCCAGCATTTT | CASTLLGGQGNNQPQHF